The next 21 T cell receptor beta chains were all read from a single sample in a study of regulatory T cells in long-lasting Graves disease. With iRepertoire HTBI primers and Arm-PCR of CDR3 regions, TCR beta libraries were built. TCRdb processed the multiplex PCR reads anew with MiXCR; each CDR3 protein has one entry. The repertoire includes some 320,000 distinct CDR3 sequences, over 15% of them detected once, and roughly 35% sits in the top ten. Specified time point: newly diagnosed GD, antithyroid drugs for less than 3 months. With RNA extracted from PBMCs as input, the TCR library was made. Sequenced material: peripheral blood mononuclear cells (PBMCs), taken at new diagnosis, from a patient treated with antithyroid drugs. These receptor sequences come from a female donor with Graves disease.

In its sample, this clonotype was seen many times. V is TRBV20-1 and J is TRBJ2-1, with D possibly TRBD2 on 6 matching bases. This CDR3 contains 16 residues. Trimming shortened V by 5 bases and J by 7 bases, and 24 bases separated the two germline ends. Germline V CDR1 and CDR2: DFQATT, SNEGSKA (reference sequence). The CDR3 region has the DNA TGCAGTGCTGTAATAATTACCGGGACTTTGAGTAATGAGCAGTTCTTC. This encodes CSAVIITGTLSNEQFF.

This clonotype has ten or more counts. The rearrangement links TRBV27 to TRBJ2-7; 9 nucleotides match TRBD2. The V segment lost 0 bases and the J segment 7 bases; nucleotides outside the gene matches: 7. Germline CDR1 MNHEY, CDR2 SMNVEV (reference sequence). The CDR3 consists of 15 residues. Here the CDR3 reads CASSLSLAGAQEQYF. CDR3 sequence (DNA): TGTGCCAGCAGTTTATCTTTAGCGGGAGCCCAGGAGCAGTACTTC.

As concerns this clonotype: The junction does not match germline at one end; this may be a read error. The rearrangement uses TRBV18 and TRBJ1-5; D is possibly TRBD1 (6 bases). The CDR3 totals 16 residues. CDR1 is KGHSH and CDR2 is LQKENI in the germline V gene. CDR3 nucleotides: TGTGTCAGCTCACCCTCGAGGGGGAGGACGGGTCAGCCCCAGCATTTT. Translation gives CVSSPSRGRTGQPQHF.

This clonotype was observed at least ten times. This chain joins TRBV12-3 or TRBV12-4 and TRBJ2-3, with 7 nucleotides matching TRBD1. Trimming removed 6 bases from V and 2 bases from J; junction bases left unmatched: 14. The CDR3 contains 17 residues. The CDR3 region is CASRRMGAGGATDTQYF. CDR3 nucleotide sequence: TGTGCCAGCAGGAGGATGGGGGCAGGGGGAGCCACAGATACGCAGTATTTT.

This clonotype has a handful of counts. One base away lies a much larger clone, so this may be a sequencing read error. The J gene is TRBJ2-7, the V gene TRBV6-5, with 9 bases fitting TRBD2. Germline V gene sequence: CDR1 MNHEY, CDR2 SVGAGI. V was pared by 2 bases and J by 6 bases, with 14 bases of the junction left unmatched. This CDR3 is 17 amino acids long. The CDR3 protein is CASSYRRTSAEGAEQYF. The CDR3 DNA sequence: TGTGCCAGCAGTTACCGCCGGACTAGCGCCGAGGGGGCCGAGCAGTACTTC.

The sample holds a few counts of this clonotype. The chain couples TRBV4-1 to TRBJ2-7; tentatively, D is TRBD2 (5 bases). CDR1 is MGHRA and CDR2 is YSYEKL in the germline V gene. This CDR3 comprises 11 residues. Trimming left V 6 bases short and J 7 bases short, with 10 bases between. The CDR3 sequence is CASRIRDEQYF. CDR3 in DNA: TGCGCCAGCAGGATACGGGATGAGCAGTACTTC.

This clonotype appeared a single time. The V call is TRBV5-1, the J call TRBJ2-1; TRBD2 matches at 7 bases. Germline V CDR1 and CDR2: SGHRS, YFSETQ. The CDR3 consists of 18 residues. V lost 3 bases, J lost 0 bases, and 12 bases stayed unmatched. The CDR3 sequence: CASSSVGSGLSSYNEQFF. Here the CDR3 DNA reads TGCGCCAGCAGCTCCGTGGGTAGCGGGTTGAGCTCCTACAATGAGCAGTTCTTC.

This clonotype was seen ten or more times. The chain employs TRBV18 and TRBJ2-3, with D possibly TRBD1 on 5 matching bases. The CDR3 is made up of 11 amino acids. Trimming took 7 bases from V and 6 from J, leaving 8 bases between them. Germline loops: CDR1 KGHSH, CDR2 LQKENI. CDR3 nucleotides: TGTGCCAGCTATCAGGGCGATACGCAGTATTTT. Residues: CASYQGDTQYF.

This chain links TRBV11-2 with TRBJ2-5; D not certain. Germline lookup yields CDR1 SGHAT and CDR2 FQNNGV. The CDR3 loop spans 13 amino acids. Deletions cut 0 bases from V and 5 bases from J, with 7 bases between. This CDR3 reads CASSLDRAETQYF. The CDR3 DNA reads TGTGCCAGCAGCTTAGATCGGGCCGAGACCCAGTACTTC.

This clonotype has at least ten counts. The chain recombines TRBV5-1 with TRBJ2-1, with 9 bases identical to TRBD1. Trimming cost V 4 bases and J 16 bases; bases outside gene matches: 18. The CDR3 is made up of 15 amino acids. Germline CDR1 SGHRS, CDR2 YFSETQ. The CDR3: CASSTGQGGPLGCFF. The CDR3 coding sequence is TGCGCCAGCAGCACGGGACAGGGCGGACCCCTTGGGTGTTTCTTC.

There are many counts of this clonotype. The CDR3 nucleotides read TGTGCCAGCAGCTTAGATGACAGGGCCTACGAGCAGTACTTC. This codes for CASSLDDRAYEQYF. The V call is TRBV7-2, the J call TRBJ2-7; 7 positions agree with TRBD1. Per the germline V gene, CDR1 is SGHTA and CDR2 is FQGNSA. V shed 1 base, J shed 2 bases, and the junction held 2 bases outside the gene matches. The CDR3 spans 14 residues.

The chain is built from TRBV2 and TRBJ2-3, with 7 nucleotides matching TRBD2. Germline V gene sequence: CDR1 SNHLY, CDR2 FYNNEI. V gave up 3 bases and J gave up 0 bases; unmatched junction bases: 9. The CDR3 contains 17 residues. The DNA for the CDR3 is TGTGCCAGCAGTGAGGTTGTGGGGGGGACTAGCACAGATACGCAGTATTTT. It yields the protein CASSEVVGGTSTDTQYF.

This clonotype was counted a few times. The chain has TRBV20-1 and TRBJ2-7; D possibly corresponds to TRBD1 (6 bases). V was trimmed by 1 base and J by 4 bases, leaving 14 bases between them. Germline-derived CDR1 and CDR2 are DFQATT and SNEGSKA (reference sequence). The CDR3 loop spans 14 amino acids. This CDR3 is CSARGVGGVYEQYF. CDR3 bases: TGCAGTGCTAGAGGGGTAGGGGGAGTGTACGAGCAGTACTTC.

The table lists this clonotype with many counts. This chain connects TRBV5-1 to TRBJ2-2, with D maybe TRBD1 (5 bases). The CDR3 loop spans 16 amino acids. Germline lookup yields CDR1 SGHRS and CDR2 YFSETQ. Trimming cost V 0 bases and J 2 bases, with 11 bases left between them. CDR3 sequence: CASSLAPRGNTGELFF. DNA for the CDR3: TGCGCCAGCAGCTTGGCCCCTAGGGGCAACACCGGGGAGCTGTTTTTT. The full variable domain, completed using reference TRBV5-1 and TRBJ2-2, is KAGVTQTPRYLIKTRGQQVTLSCSPISGHRSVSWYQQTPGQGLQFLFEYFSETQRNKGNFPGRFSGRQFSNSRSEMNVSTLELGDSALYLCASSLAPRGNTGELFFGEGSRLTVL.

This clonotype showed up just a few times. The chain recombines TRBV10-1 with TRBJ2-2; possibly TRBD2 for D (5 bases). The CDR3 consists of 12 residues. Germline CDR1 is WNHNN and CDR2 is SYGVQD (reference sequence). V was clipped by 10 bases and J by 2 bases, with 8 bases between them. CDR3 loop: CATRGNTGELFF. CDR3 nucleotides: TGCGCCACCCGGGGTAACACCGGGGAGCTGTTTTTT.

This clonotype was counted ten times or more. CDR3 loop: CASSQESRAGTDTQYF. The CDR3 DNA follows: TGTGCCAGCAGCCAAGAATCCAGGGCAGGCACAGATACGCAGTATTTT. J is TRBJ2-3 and V is TRBV14; tentative D call: TRBD1 (5 bases). The CDR3 is made up of 16 amino acids. Germline assignment: CDR1 SGHDN and CDR2 FVKESK. Between the trimmed V and J ends, which lost 0 bases and 1 base, there was a span of 11 bases.

This clonotype was counted a few times. This rearrangement joins TRBV11-2 to TRBJ2-2; 12 bases match TRBD2. V gave up 3 bases and J gave up 8 bases; unmatched junction bases: 1. Germline CDR1 reads SGHAT; CDR2 reads FQNNGV. This CDR3 has 14 amino acids. CDR3 sequence: CASSLTSGRGELFF. In DNA, the CDR3 is TGTGCCAGCAGCTTGACTAGCGGGAGAGGGGAGCTGTTTTTT.

This clonotype was observed a handful of times. This chain uses TRBV6-1 with TRBJ1-4, with 7 positions matching TRBD1. CDR1 is MNHNS, CDR2 SASEGT, per germline. Unmatched junction bases numbered 6, after V lost 10 bases and J lost 7 bases. CDR3 length: 12 amino acids. The CDR3 protein is CATSGTVEKLFF. The CDR3, as DNA: TGTGCCACTTCCGGGACAGTTGAAAAACTGTTTTTT.

This clonotype was observed at least ten times. The chain couples TRBV27 to TRBJ2-7, with TRBD2 matching 11 bases. The V gene's germline CDR1 is MNHEY and CDR2 SMNVEV (reference sequence). CDR3 size: 16 residues. Trimming at V came to 6 bases and at J to 2 bases, leaving 9 bases not matched to a gene. In nucleotides, the CDR3 is TGTGCCAGCAGCGAACACGGGACTAGCGGTACCTACGAGCAGTACTTC. Its protein product is CASSEHGTSGTYEQYF.

This clonotype was found many times. The chain uses TRBV2 and TRBJ1-5; D gene unclear. Trimming shortened V by 5 bases and J by 11 bases, and 13 bases separated the two germline ends. CDR3 length equals 12 residues. Looked up from germline, CDR1 is SNHLY and CDR2 is FYNNEI. The CDR3 coding sequence is TGTGCCAGCAGTCTATCCCAATCGGCCCAGCATTTT. Protein: CASSLSQSAQHF.

As regards this clonotype: A read error may be the cause here, since a much bigger clone is one base away. The gene calls are TRBV29-1 and TRBJ2-7; 10 bases align to TRBD1. There are 14 residues in the CDR3. The germline gives CDR1 SQVTM, CDR2 ANQGSEA. V shed 3 bases, J shed 2 bases, and the junction held 4 bases outside the gene matches. The CDR3, as DNA: TGCAGCGTTGACCCGGGACAGGGGCCCTACGAGCAGTACTTC. The encoded protein is CSVDPGQGPYEQYF.